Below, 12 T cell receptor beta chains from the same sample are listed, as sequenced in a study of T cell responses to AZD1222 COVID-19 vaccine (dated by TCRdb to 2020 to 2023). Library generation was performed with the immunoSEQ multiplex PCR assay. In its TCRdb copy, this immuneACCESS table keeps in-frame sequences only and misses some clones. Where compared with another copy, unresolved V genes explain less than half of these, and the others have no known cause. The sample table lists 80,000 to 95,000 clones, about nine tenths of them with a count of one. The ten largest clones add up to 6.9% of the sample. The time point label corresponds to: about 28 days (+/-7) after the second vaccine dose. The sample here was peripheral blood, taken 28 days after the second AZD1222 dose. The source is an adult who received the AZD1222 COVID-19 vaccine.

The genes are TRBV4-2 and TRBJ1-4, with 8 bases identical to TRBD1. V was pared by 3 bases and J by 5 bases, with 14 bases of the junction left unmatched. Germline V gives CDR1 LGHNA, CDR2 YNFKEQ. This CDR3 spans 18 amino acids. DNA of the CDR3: TGTGCCAGCAGCCATCTACGAGGACAGGGAATTCCGAATGAAAAACTGTTTTTT. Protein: CASSHLRGQGIPNEKLFF.

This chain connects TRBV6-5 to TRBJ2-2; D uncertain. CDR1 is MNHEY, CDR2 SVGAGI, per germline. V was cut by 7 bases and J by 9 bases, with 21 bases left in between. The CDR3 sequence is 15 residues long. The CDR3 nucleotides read TGTGCCAGCAATAGTCACGGGTCAGGAGAGCGGGAGCTGTTTTTT. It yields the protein CASNSHGSGERELFF.

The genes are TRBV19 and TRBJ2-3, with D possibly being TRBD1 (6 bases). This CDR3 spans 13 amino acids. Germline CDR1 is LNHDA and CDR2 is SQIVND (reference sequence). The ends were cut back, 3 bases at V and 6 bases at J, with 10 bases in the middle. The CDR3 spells CASSIPGADTQYF. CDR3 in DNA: TGTGCCAGTAGTATCCCAGGGGCGGATACGCAGTATTTT.

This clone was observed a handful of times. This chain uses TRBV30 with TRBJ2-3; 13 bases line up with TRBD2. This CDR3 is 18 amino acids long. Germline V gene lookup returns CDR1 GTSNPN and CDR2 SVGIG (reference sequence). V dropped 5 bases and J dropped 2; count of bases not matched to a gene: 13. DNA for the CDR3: TGTGCCTGGGCGGGAATGGGACTAGCGGGATTTTTCACAGATACGCAGTATTTT. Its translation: CAWAGMGLAGFFTDTQYF.

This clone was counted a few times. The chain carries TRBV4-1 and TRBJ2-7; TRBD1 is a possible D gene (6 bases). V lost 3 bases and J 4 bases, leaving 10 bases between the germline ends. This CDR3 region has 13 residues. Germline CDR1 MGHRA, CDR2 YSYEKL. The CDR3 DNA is TGCGCCAGCAGCCAGACACAGGGTTACGAGCAGTACTTC. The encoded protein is CASSQTQGYEQYF.

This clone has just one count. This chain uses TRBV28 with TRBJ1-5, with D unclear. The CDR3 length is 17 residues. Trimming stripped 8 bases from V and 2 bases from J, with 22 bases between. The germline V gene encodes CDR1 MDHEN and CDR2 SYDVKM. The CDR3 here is CASLTSRPPGGNQPQHF. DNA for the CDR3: TGTGCCAGCCTTACATCTCGGCCCCCGGGAGGCAATCAGCCCCAGCATTTT.

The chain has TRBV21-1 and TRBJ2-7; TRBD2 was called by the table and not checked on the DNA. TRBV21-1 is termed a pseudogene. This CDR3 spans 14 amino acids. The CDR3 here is CASSKRGTVYEQYF. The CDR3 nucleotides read TGTGCCAGCAGCAAGCGGGGAACTGTCTACGAGCAGTACTTC.

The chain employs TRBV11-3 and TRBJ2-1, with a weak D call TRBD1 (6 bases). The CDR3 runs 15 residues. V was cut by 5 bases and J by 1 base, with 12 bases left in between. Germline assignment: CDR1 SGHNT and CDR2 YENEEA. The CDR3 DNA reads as TGTGCCAGCAGCCAGCCAGGGGTTTCCTACAATGAGCAGTTCTTC. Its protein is CASSQPGVSYNEQFF.

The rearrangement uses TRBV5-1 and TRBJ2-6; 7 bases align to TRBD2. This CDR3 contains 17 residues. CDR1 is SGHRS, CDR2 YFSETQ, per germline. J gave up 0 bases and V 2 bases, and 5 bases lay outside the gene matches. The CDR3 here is CASSFSAGYSGANVLTF. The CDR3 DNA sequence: TGCGCCAGCAGCTTCTCAGCGGGGTACTCTGGGGCCAACGTCCTGACTTTC.

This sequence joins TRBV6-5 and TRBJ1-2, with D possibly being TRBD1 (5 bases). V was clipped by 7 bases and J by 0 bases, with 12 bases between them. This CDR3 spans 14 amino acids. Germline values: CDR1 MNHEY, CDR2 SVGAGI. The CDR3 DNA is TGTGCCAGCACTGTGGGGGGGGCTAACTATGGCTACACCTTC. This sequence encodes CASTVGGANYGYTF.

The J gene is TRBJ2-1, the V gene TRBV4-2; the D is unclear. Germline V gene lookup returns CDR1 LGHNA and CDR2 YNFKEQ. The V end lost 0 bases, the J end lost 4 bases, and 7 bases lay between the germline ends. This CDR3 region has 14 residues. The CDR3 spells CASSQERKYNEQFF. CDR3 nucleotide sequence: TGTGCCAGCAGCCAAGAACGGAAGTACAATGAGCAGTTCTTC.

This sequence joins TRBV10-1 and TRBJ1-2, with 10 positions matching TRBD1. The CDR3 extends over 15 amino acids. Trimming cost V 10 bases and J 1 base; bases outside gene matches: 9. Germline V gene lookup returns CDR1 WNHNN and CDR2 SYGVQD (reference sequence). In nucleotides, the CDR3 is TGCGCCACCCCGGGACAGGGGTTGAATAACTATGGCTACACCTTC. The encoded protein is CATPGQGLNNYGYTF.